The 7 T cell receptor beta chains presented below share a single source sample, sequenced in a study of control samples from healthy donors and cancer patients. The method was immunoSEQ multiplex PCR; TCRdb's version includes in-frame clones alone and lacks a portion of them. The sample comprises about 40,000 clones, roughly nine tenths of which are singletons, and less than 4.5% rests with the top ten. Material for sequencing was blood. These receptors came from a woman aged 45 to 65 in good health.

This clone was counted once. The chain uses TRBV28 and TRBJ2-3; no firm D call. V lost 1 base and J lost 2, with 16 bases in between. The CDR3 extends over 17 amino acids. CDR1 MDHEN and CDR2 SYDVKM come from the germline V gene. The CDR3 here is CASSLSVPHTNTDTQYF. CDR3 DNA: TGTGCCAGCAGTTTATCAGTCCCCCACACCAACACAGATACGCAGTATTTT.

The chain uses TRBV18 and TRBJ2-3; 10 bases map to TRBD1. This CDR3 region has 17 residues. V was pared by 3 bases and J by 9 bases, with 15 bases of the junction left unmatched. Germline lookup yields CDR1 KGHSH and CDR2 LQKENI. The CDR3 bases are TGTGCCAGCTCACCCAGACAGGGGGCGGAGAAGGGCTCGACGCAGTATTTT. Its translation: CASSPRQGAEKGSTQYF.

CDR3 DNA sequence: TGTGCCAGCAGCTTGGCGGCAGATCAAGAGACCCAGTACTTC. Protein product: CASSLAADQETQYF. The chain couples TRBV5-4 to TRBJ2-5, with D unclear. Trimming cost V 0 bases and J 2 bases, with 8 bases left between them. The CDR3 sequence is 14 residues long. CDR1 SGHNT and CDR2 YYREEE come from the germline V gene (reference sequence).

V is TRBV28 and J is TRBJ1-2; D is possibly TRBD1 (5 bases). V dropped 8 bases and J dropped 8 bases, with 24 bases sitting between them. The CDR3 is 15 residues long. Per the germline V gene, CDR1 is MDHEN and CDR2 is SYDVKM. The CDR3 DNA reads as TGTGCCAGCGCACCCTCAGGTAAAGGGGAGAAAGGCTACACCTTC. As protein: CASAPSGKGEKGYTF.

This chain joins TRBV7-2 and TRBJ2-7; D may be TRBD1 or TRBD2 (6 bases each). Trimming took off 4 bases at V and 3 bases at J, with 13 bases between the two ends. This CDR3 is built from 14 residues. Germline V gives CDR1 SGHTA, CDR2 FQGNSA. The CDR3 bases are TGTGCCAGCAGCTATTTGGGGGGCCTCTACGAGCAGTACTTC. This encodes CASSYLGGLYEQYF. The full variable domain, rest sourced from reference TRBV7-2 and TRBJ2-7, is GAGVSQSPSNKVTEKGKDVELRCDPISGHTALYWYRQSLGQGLEFLIYFQGNSAPDKSGLPSDRFSAERTGGSVSTLTIQRTQQEDSAVYLCASSYLGGLYEQYFGPGTRLTVT.

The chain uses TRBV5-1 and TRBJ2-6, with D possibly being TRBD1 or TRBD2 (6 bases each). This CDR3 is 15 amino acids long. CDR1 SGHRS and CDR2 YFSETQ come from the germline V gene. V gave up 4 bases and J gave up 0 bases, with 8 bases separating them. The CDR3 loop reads CASSGGGSGANVLTF. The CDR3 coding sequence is TGCGCCAGCAGCGGAGGGGGCTCTGGGGCCAACGTCCTGACTTTC.

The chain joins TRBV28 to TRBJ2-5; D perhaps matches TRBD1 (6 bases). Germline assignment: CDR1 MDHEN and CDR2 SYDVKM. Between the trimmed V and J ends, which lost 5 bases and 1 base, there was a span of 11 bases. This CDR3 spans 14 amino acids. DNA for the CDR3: TGTGCCAGCAGTCGCCGGGACATCCAAGAGACCCAGTACTTC. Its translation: CASSRRDIQETQYF.